One and the same sample provided the 8 T cell receptor beta chains below, sequenced in a study of cytotoxic CD8 clonotypes in ibrutinib-treated CLL. Measured with immunoSEQ multiplex PCR; TCRdb has only the in-frame clones, and not every one. The sample consists of about 50,000 clones, over 60% of them appearing once. The sample in question was PBMCs, obtained after 12 months of ibrutinib treatment. Source of these receptors: a human donor with chronic lymphocytic leukemia.

This chain uses TRBV30 with TRBJ2-7; D gene unclear. The CDR3 has 12 amino acids. Germline CDR1 GTSNPN, CDR2 SVGIG (reference sequence). V was trimmed by 0 bases and J by 4 bases, leaving 7 bases between them. CDR3 in amino acids: CAWSVGIYEQYF. CDR3 DNA: TGTGCCTGGAGTGTGGGGATTTACGAGCAGTACTTC.

DNA of the CDR3: TGTGCCTGTAGGGGAGGGGGGAACACTGAAGCTTTCTTT. This gives the protein CACRGGGNTEAFF. V and J are TRBV30 and TRBJ1-1, with a weak D call TRBD1 (6 bases). Trimming stripped 6 bases from V and 1 base from J, with 12 bases between. The CDR3 extends over 13 amino acids. Germline CDR1 is GTSNPN and CDR2 is SVGIG (reference sequence).

This chain links TRBV4-3 with TRBJ2-7; D may be TRBD1 or TRBD2 (8 bases each). From germline, CDR1 is LGHNA and CDR2 YSLEER. V was trimmed by 5 bases and J by 4 bases, leaving 21 bases between them. There are 16 residues in the CDR3. CDR3 sequence reads: CASSTLAGQDLYEQYF. The CDR3 bases are TGCGCCAGCAGCACCTTAGCGGGACAGGACCTTTACGAGCAGTACTTC.

The chain uses TRBV7-3 and TRBJ2-7; possible D gene TRBD1, 5 bases. CDR1 is SGHTA and CDR2 is FQGTGA in the germline V gene. V was shortened by 2 bases and J by 9 bases, with 14 bases between the two germline ends. The CDR3 extends over 13 amino acids. CDR3 nucleotide sequence: TGTGCCAGCAGCTTACATCAGGGTGGGCGGCAGTACTTC. Its translation is CASSLHQGGRQYF.

The chain couples TRBV19 to TRBJ1-2; TRBD1 might be the D (5 bases). The CDR3 sequence is 15 residues long. The germline V gene encodes CDR1 LNHDA and CDR2 SQIVND (reference sequence). V was clipped by 3 bases and J by 2 bases, with 13 bases between them. CDR3 coding DNA: TGTGCCAGTAGTATTGACCGGGGACCCAACTATGGCTACACCTTC. As protein: CASSIDRGPNYGYTF.

The gene calls are TRBV7-2 and TRBJ2-7; D is unresolved. Deletions cut 7 bases from V and 0 bases from J, with 16 bases between. Germline V gene sequence: CDR1 SGHTA, CDR2 FQGNSA. The CDR3 is 15 amino acids. The CDR3 region has the DNA TGTGCCAGCACCCAATTAGTAGGGTCCTCCTACGAGCAGTACTTC. It codes for CASTQLVGSSYEQYF.

The gene calls are TRBV7-6 and TRBJ2-3; perhaps TRBD1 as D (5 bases). The germline V and J ends were trimmed by 5 bases and 5 bases, with 8 bases remaining between them. CDR1 and CDR2 from the germline V gene are SGHVS and FNYEAQ. The CDR3 covers 12 residues. CDR3 DNA: TGTGCCAGCAGCCCCCAGGGAGATACGCAGTATTTT. Encoded protein: CASSPQGDTQYF.

This clone came up once. The V gene is TRBV28, the J gene TRBJ1-1; D unresolved. V was cut by 5 bases and J by 0 bases, with 10 bases left in between. Germline V gives CDR1 MDHEN, CDR2 SYDVKM. The CDR3 has 14 residues. The CDR3 loop is CASSAQSMNTEAFF. CDR3 nucleotide sequence: TGTGCCAGCAGTGCTCAGAGCATGAACACTGAAGCTTTCTTT.